This T cell receptor beta chain comes out of a study of CXCR3-negative and CXCR3-positive naive CD8 T cells. Broader study findings: Both naive subsets carried similar amounts of surface CD5, so TCR strength was inferred from TRB CDR3 properties. Memory cells differed in TRBV-TRBJ usage, but naive CXCR3-negative and CXCR3-positive cells had similar usage. Diversity ran similarly high across both naive subsets but far lower in memory CD8+ cells.

The method, 5' RACE with UMI labels, was used to prepare the TRB cDNA libraries. No DNA is given; TCRdb re-called the 5' RACE reads and lists each CDR3 protein once. The table counts approximately 45,000 distinct CDR3 sequences; approximately 15% lies in the top ten. Remarks on this clonotype: Its specificity is not known.

The TCR comes from a human donor in good health. Some clones in this sample may be carry-over from other donors' samples. Material for sequencing was memory CD8+ T cells from blood.

This chain's CDR3 is CASRPGGDNEQFF. The rearrangement joins TRBV5-5 to TRBJ2-1; checking the TCRdb D call of TRBD2 is not possible without DNA. The CDR3 totals 13 residues. Per germline, CDR1 SGHKS and CDR2 YYEKEE (reference sequence).